The 22 T cell receptor beta chains in this list originate from one sample, sequenced in a study of beta chain features in type 1 diabetes. Since all of the isolated RNA was reverse transcribed, expressed TCRB transcripts were what got sequenced. TCRdb's copy holds only in-frame clones and misses some; the assay was immunoSEQ multiplex PCR. The data contain about 230,000 clones, 7.5% to 10% of them singletons. Input material: naive CD4+ T cells from blood. These receptors were obtained from a woman aged 18-29 years in good health.

The V call is TRBV7-3, the J call TRBJ1-1; D unresolved. The CDR3 spans 14 residues. V was clipped by 2 bases and J by 4 bases, with 11 bases between them. Germline values: CDR1 SGHTA, CDR2 FQGTGA. CDR3 loop: CASSLRQVPTEAFF. The DNA of the CDR3 is TGTGCCAGCAGCTTACGGCAGGTTCCCACTGAAGCTTTCTTT.

This chain's CDR3 is CASSPGTIGGELFF. For the CDR3, the DNA is TGTGCCAGTAGTCCCGGGACTATCGGCGGGGAGCTGTTTTTT. The chain uses TRBV19 and TRBJ2-2; TRBD2 agrees at 7 bases. There are 14 residues in the CDR3. The J segment lost 7 bases and the V segment lost 5 bases, leaving 7 bases of the junction unmatched. In germline, CDR1 is LNHDA, CDR2 SQIVND (reference sequence).

This sequence joins TRBV7-2 and TRBJ2-1; 11 nucleotides agree with TRBD2. From germline, CDR1 is SGHTA and CDR2 FQGNSA. The CDR3 contains 16 residues. The J segment lost 11 bases and the V segment lost 5 bases, leaving 14 bases of the junction unmatched. This chain's CDR3 is CASSPIAGGVKRKQFF. As DNA, the CDR3 is TGTGCCAGCAGCCCGATAGCGGGAGGGGTGAAGAGAAAGCAGTTCTTC.

This clone has only one observation. This rearrangement joins TRBV29-1 to TRBJ1-2; possible D gene TRBD1, 5 bases. Trimming removed 1 base at V and 1 base at J, with 13 bases between. Germline CDR1 reads SQVTM; CDR2 reads ANQGSEA. This CDR3 has 15 residues. CDR3 sequence reads: CSVEGGEGSNYGYTF. CDR3 in DNA: TGCAGCGTTGAAGGGGGGGAGGGGAGTAACTATGGCTACACCTTC.

The genes are TRBV5-4 and TRBJ2-6, with 9 positions matching TRBD1. The trim removed 5 bases at V and 1 base at J, leaving 10 bases unmatched. The length of the CDR3 is 18 residues. CDR1 and CDR2 (germline): SGHNT, YYREEE (reference sequence). CDR3 nucleotides: TGTGCCAGCAGACCAGGCGGGACAGGGTTTTCTGGGGCCAACGTCCTGACTTTC. This gives the protein CASRPGGTGFSGANVLTF.

This clone has only one observation. The V call is TRBV11-2, the J call TRBJ1-3; a weak D match, TRBD1 (5 bases). Germline V gene lookup returns CDR1 SGHAT and CDR2 FQNNGV. Trimming pared 7 bases from V and 0 bases from J, leaving 16 bases between. CDR3 length equals 16 residues. For the CDR3, the DNA is TGTGCCAGCATGGCGGGGCAGGTAGACTCTGGAAACACCATATATTTT. Its translation: CASMAGQVDSGNTIYF. Together with reference TRBV11-2 and TRBJ1-3, the CDR3 gives the full variable domain: EAGVAQSPRYKIIEKRQSVAFWCNPISGHATLYWYQQILGQGPKLLIQFQNNGVVDDSQLPKDRFSAERLKGVDSTLKIQPAKLEDSAVYLCASMAGQVDSGNTIYFGEGSWLTVV.

A few counts support this clone. The genes are TRBV2 and TRBJ1-1, with D tentatively TRBD1 (5 bases). Trimming removed 4 bases at V and 0 bases at J, with 9 bases between. Germline V gene data show CDR1 as SNHLY and CDR2 as FYNNEI. The CDR3 sequence is 14 residues long. The CDR3 loop reads CASSGDSLNTEAFF. The CDR3 DNA reads as TGTGCCAGCAGTGGCGACAGCCTGAACACTGAAGCTTTCTTT.

This clone was detected a few times. The CDR3 DNA follows: TGTGCCAGCTCACCATCGGTAGCGGATTACAATGAGCAGTTCTTC. It encodes CASSPSVADYNEQFF. This chain joins TRBV18 and TRBJ2-1, with TRBD2 as a possible D gene (6 bases). From germline, CDR1 is KGHSH and CDR2 LQKENI. CDR3 size: 15 residues. With 2 bases removed from V and 4 bases from J, the gap between germline ends came to 12 bases.

The table lists this clone with a few counts. The V call is TRBV29-1, the J call TRBJ1-5, with D tentatively TRBD1 (5 bases). The germline V and J ends were trimmed by 6 bases and 6 bases, with 12 bases remaining between them. The CDR3 loop spans 12 amino acids. The germline V gene has CDR1 SQVTM and CDR2 ANQGSEA. CDR3 region: CSVVGEGQPQHF. CDR3 nucleotide sequence: TGCAGCGTCGTAGGGGAGGGTCAGCCCCAGCATTTT.

This clone was counted only a few times. This rearrangement joins TRBV5-1 to TRBJ1-3; no clear D. This CDR3 region has 14 residues. Germline V gene sequence: CDR1 SGHRS, CDR2 YFSETQ. Trimming pared 3 bases from V and 3 bases from J, leaving 10 bases between. CDR3 protein: CASSSGTSGNTIYF. As DNA, the CDR3 is TGCGCCAGCAGCTCAGGCACTAGTGGAAACACCATATATTTT.

This clone was counted between two and nine times. The rearrangement uses TRBV5-1 and TRBJ2-1; no definite D call. The V end lost 4 bases, the J end lost 4 bases, and 9 bases lay between the germline ends. This CDR3 has 13 amino acids. In germline, CDR1 is SGHRS, CDR2 YFSETQ. This chain's CDR3 is CASSEDGYNEQFF. The CDR3 coding sequence is TGCGCCAGCAGCGAAGACGGGTACAATGAGCAGTTCTTC. The full variable domain, rest sourced from reference TRBV5-1 and TRBJ2-1, is KAGVTQTPRYLIKTRGQQVTLSCSPISGHRSVSWYQQTPGQGLQFLFEYFSETQRNKGNFPGRFSGRQFSNSRSEMNVSTLELGDSALYLCASSEDGYNEQFFGPGTRLTVL.

The chain uses TRBV30 and TRBJ2-1, with 10 bases fitting TRBD2. CDR3 size: 17 residues. V lost 8 bases and J lost 0; bases outside the gene matches: 13. Looked up from germline, CDR1 is GTSNPN and CDR2 is SVGIG (reference sequence). The CDR3 DNA reads as TGTGCCCTGGAGGGAAGAGCGGGGGGGAGCTCCTACAATGAGCAGTTCTTC. Its protein product is CALEGRAGGSSYNEQFF.

The chain is built from TRBV2 and TRBJ2-3, with TRBD2 matching 14 bases. The V gene's germline CDR1 is SNHLY and CDR2 FYNNEI. CDR3 length: 13 amino acids. The V segment lost 9 bases and the J segment 6 bases; nucleotides outside the gene matches: 2. The CDR3 spells CASGLAGGDTQYF. The CDR3 bases are TGTGCCAGTGGACTAGCGGGAGGTGATACGCAGTATTTT.

This clone occurred a few times. The chain carries TRBV15 and TRBJ1-4; D gene unclear. From germline, CDR1 is LNHNV and CDR2 YYDKDF (reference sequence). V was pared by 1 base and J by 5 bases, with 5 bases between. CDR3 size: 13 residues. CDR3 amino acids: CATSRGRNEKLFF. CDR3 DNA: TGTGCCACCAGCAGAGGCAGGAATGAAAAACTGTTTTTT.

This clone has a handful of counts. The same CDR3 arises from other DNA sequences in this sample as well. The chain joins TRBV18 to TRBJ2-1, with TRBD1 matching over 9 bases. Germline loops: CDR1 KGHSH, CDR2 LQKENI. This CDR3 is 15 amino acids long. V dropped 0 bases and J dropped 3; count of bases not matched to a gene: 0. The DNA for the CDR3 is TGTGCCAGCTCACCACCGGGACAGGGCTACAATGAGCAGTTCTTC. Amino acid sequence: CASSPPGQGYNEQFF.

The chain recombines TRBV4-2 with TRBJ1-5, with D perhaps matching TRBD1 (6 bases). The CDR3 loop spans 14 amino acids. CDR1 is LGHNA, CDR2 YNFKEQ, per germline. The V and J ends lost 4 bases and 2 bases respectively, with 9 bases between them. The CDR3 spells CASSPRQGNQPQHF. The CDR3 bases are TGTGCCAGCAGCCCAAGACAGGGCAATCAGCCCCAGCATTTT.

J is TRBJ1-2 and V is TRBV19, with a possible D match to TRBD1 (6 bases). CDR3 length equals 13 residues. V lost 8 bases to trimming and J lost 8 bases, with 18 bases between them. Germline assignment: CDR1 LNHDA and CDR2 SQIVND (reference sequence). The CDR3 here is CASRNNRVMGYTF. The DNA of the CDR3 is TGTGCCAGTCGAAATAACAGGGTCATGGGCTACACCTTC. Full variable domain (outside the CDR3, taken from reference TRBV19 and TRBJ1-2): DGGITQSPKYLFRKEGQNVTLSCEQNLNHDAMYWYRQDPGQGLRLIYYSQIVNDFQKGDIAEGYSVSREKKESFPLTVTSAQKNPTAFYLCASRNNRVMGYTFGSGTRLTVV.

A few counts support this clone. The J gene is TRBJ2-1, the V gene TRBV6-4; a possible D gene is TRBD1 (5 bases). V gave up 4 bases and J gave up 0 bases, with 10 bases separating them. This CDR3 contains 15 residues. Looked up from germline, CDR1 is MRHNA and CDR2 is SNTAGT. The CDR3 loop is CASSVTESSYNEQFF. The CDR3 nucleotides read TGTGCCAGCAGTGTGACAGAGAGCTCCTACAATGAGCAGTTCTTC.

This clone was counted a few times. The chain combines TRBV29-1 with TRBJ1-1; TRBD1 might be the D (6 bases). The CDR3 is 14 amino acids. The V end lost 4 bases, the J end lost 4 bases, and 16 bases lay between the germline ends. Germline CDR1 SQVTM, CDR2 ANQGSEA. CDR3 sequence reads: CSVVYARGFTEAFF. Written as DNA, the CDR3 is TGCAGCGTTGTATACGCCAGGGGATTCACTGAAGCTTTCTTT.

The chain combines TRBV6-5 with TRBJ2-7, with 7 bases aligning to TRBD1. From germline, CDR1 is MNHEY and CDR2 SVGAGI. Germline trimming cut 6 bases from V and 1 base from J; bases unmatched to any gene: 9. This CDR3 contains 15 residues. CDR3 sequence reads: CASSPGDRASYEQYF. CDR3 nucleotides: TGTGCCAGCAGCCCTGGCGACAGGGCATCCTACGAGCAGTACTTC.

The V call is TRBV5-1, the J call TRBJ2-1, with 10 bases aligning to TRBD2. The J segment lost 3 bases and the V segment lost 1 base, leaving 4 bases of the junction unmatched. CDR1 SGHRS and CDR2 YFSETQ come from the germline V gene. The CDR3 has 16 residues. CDR3: CASSLLASGSYNEQFF. DNA for the CDR3: TGCGCCAGCAGCTTGTTGGCTAGCGGGAGCTACAATGAGCAGTTCTTC.

This clone was seen a few times. CDR3 nucleotides: TGCAGCGCCGGAACGACAGGGTTCTACGAGCAGTACTTC. Protein sequence: CSAGTTGFYEQYF. This rearrangement joins TRBV29-1 to TRBJ2-7; 7 nucleotides agree with TRBD1. The CDR3 totals 13 residues. Germline V gene sequence: CDR1 SQVTM, CDR2 ANQGSEA. The trim removed 7 bases at V and 3 bases at J, leaving 9 bases unmatched.